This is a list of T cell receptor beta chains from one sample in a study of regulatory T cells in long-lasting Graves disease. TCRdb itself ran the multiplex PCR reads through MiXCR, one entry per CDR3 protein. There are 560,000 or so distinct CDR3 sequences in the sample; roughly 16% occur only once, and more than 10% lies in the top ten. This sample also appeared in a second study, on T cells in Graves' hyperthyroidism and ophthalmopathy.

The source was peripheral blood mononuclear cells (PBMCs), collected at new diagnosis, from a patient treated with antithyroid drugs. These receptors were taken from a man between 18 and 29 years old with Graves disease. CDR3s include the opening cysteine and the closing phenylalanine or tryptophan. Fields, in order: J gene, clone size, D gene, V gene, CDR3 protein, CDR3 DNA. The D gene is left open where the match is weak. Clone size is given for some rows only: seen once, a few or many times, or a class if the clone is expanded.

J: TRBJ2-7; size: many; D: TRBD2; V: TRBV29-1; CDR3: CSAATSGHYEQYF; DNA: TGCAGCGCTGCGACTAGCGGGCACTACGAGCAGTACTTC
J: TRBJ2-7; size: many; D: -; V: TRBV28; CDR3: CASSSRTVSTLNEQYF; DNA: TGTGCCAGCAGTTCAAGGACAGTGTCTACTCTGAACGAGCAGTACTTC
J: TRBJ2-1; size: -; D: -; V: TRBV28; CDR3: CASSFVLAYNEQFF; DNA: TGTGCCAGCAGTTTCGTACTAGCTTACAATGAGCAGTTCTTC
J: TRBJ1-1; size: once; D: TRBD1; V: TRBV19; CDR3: CASIRRDGWGNRGDNTEAFF; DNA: TGTGCCAGTATCCGCCGAGACGGGTGGGGAAACAGGGGAGACAACACTGAAGCTTTCTTT
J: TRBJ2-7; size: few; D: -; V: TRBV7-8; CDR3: CASSPDGFYEQYF; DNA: TGTGCCAGCAGCCCGGACGGCTTCTACGAGCAGTACTTC
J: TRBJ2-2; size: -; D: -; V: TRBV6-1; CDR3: CASSAIWGAANTGELFF; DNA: TGTGCCAGCAGTGCAATTTGGGGGGCCGCAAACACCGGGGAGCTGTTTTTT
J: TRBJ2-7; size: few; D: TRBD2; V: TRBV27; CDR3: CASRFGLAGSYEQYF; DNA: TGTGCCAGCCGCTTCGGACTAGCGGGGTCCTACGAGCAGTACTTC
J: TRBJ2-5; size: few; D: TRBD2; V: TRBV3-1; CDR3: CASSQEGAGTSGRGIYF; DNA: TGTGCCAGCAGCCAAGAAGGGGCCGGGACTAGCGGGAGGGGCATCTACTTC
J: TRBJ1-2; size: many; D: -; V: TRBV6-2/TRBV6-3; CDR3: CASSEGLNYGYTF; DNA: TGTGCCAGCAGTGAAGGGTTGAACTATGGCTACACCTTC
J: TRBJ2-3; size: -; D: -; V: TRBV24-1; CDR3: CATSDRGLSAQYF; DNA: TGTGCCACCAGTGACCGAGGACTATCTGCGCAGTATTTT
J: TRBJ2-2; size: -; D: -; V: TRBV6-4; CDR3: CASRGDSNTGELFF; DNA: TGTGCCAGCAGGGGGGATTCGAACACCGGGGAGCTGTTTTTT
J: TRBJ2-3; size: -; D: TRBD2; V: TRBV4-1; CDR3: CASSPRQLAGGSTDTQYF; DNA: TGCGCCAGCAGCCCTCGCCAACTAGCGGGAGGGAGCACAGATACGCAGTATTTT
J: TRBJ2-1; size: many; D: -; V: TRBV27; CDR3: CASSLVRERYNEQFF; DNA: TGTGCCAGCAGTTTAGTCCGGGAGAGGTACAATGAGCAGTTCTTC
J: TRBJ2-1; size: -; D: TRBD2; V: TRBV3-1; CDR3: CASSQEQLAGLGNEQFF; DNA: TGTGCCAGCAGCCAAGAGCAGCTAGCGGGACTGGGTAATGAGCAGTTCTTC
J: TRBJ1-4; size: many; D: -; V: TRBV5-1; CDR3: CAATGFGEKLFF; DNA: TGCGCCGCAACAGGGTTCGGAGAAAAACTGTTTTTT
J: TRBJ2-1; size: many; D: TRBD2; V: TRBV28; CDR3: CASSFSREGPGEQFF; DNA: TGTGCCAGCAGTTTCTCGCGGGAGGGCCCGGGTGAGCAGTTCTTC
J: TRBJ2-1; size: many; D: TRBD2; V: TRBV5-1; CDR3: CASSFRTSGSHNEQFF; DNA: TGCGCCAGCAGCTTTAGGACTAGCGGGAGCCACAATGAGCAGTTCTTC
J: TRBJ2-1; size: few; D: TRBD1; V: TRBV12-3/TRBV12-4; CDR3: CASRLQGLNEQFF; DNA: TGTGCCAGCAGGCTACAGGGGTTGAATGAGCAGTTCTTC
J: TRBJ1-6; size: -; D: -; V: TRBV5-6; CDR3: CASSLTVPNSPLHF; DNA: TGTGCCAGCAGCTTGACAGTCCCTAATTCACCCCTCCACTTT
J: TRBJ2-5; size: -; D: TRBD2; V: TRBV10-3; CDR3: CAISESLQASGGLPKETQYF; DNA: TGTGCCATCAGTGAGTCGCTTCAGGCTAGCGGGGGTCTCCCGAAGGAGACCCAGTACTTC
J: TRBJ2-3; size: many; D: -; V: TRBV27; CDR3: CASSQRPADTQYF; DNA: TGTGCCAGCAGCCAAAGGCCGGCAGATACGCAGTATTTT
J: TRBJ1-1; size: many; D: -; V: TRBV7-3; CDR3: CASSAQLNTEAFF; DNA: TGTGCCAGCTCGGCACAACTAAACACTGAAGCTTTCTTT
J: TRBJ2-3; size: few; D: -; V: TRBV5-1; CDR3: CASSSIYTDTQYF; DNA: TGCGCCAGCAGCTCAATCTACACAGATACGCAGTATTTT
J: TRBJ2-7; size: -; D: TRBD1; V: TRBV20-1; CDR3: CSADTGTGSYEQYF; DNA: TGCAGTGCCGATACTGGGACAGGTTCCTACGAGCAGTACTTC
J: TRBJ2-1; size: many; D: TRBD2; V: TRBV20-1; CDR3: CSALSGTRQRNNEQFF; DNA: TGCAGTGCCCTAAGTGGGACTAGGCAAAGAAACAATGAGCAGTTCTTC
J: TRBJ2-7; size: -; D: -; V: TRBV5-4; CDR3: CASSLEFAVGVWDF; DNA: TGTGCCAGCAGCTTGGAATTTGCAGTTGGAGTGTGGGACTTC